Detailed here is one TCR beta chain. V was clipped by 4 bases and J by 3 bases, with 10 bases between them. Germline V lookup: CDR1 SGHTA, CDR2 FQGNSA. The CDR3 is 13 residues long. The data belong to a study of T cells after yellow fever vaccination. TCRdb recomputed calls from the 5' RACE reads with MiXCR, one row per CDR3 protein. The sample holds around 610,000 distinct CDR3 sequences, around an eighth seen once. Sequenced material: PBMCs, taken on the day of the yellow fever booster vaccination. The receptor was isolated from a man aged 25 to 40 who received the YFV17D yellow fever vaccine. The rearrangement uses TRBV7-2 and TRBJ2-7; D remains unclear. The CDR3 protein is CASSSQKDYEQYF. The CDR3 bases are TGTGCCAGCAGCTCGCAAAAGGACTACGAGCAGTACTTC.